Each of the 20 T cell receptor beta chains below was sequenced from the same sample in a study of OX40 agonist ivuxolimab in advanced cancers. Library preparation used the immunoSEQ multiplex PCR assay. As stored in TCRdb, this immuneACCESS dataset retains in-frame rearrangements with V and J assigned. A fraction of the clones does not appear; measured against another copy, unresolved V genes explain less than half of the discrepancy, and the remainder lacks a known reason. Across this sample there are 65,000 to 75,000 clones, with approximately 88% seen only once. Around 0.95% of the sample rests with the top ten. The sequences come from CD4+ or CD8+ T cells sorted from blood, collected in a trial of the OX40 agonist ivuxolimab. These receptors all come from an adult with an advanced solid tumor such as melanoma, head and neck, liver or kidney cancer.

The chain has TRBV10-2 and TRBJ2-5; TRBD1 matches 9 bases. CDR3 length: 14 residues. Germline CDR1 is WSHSY and CDR2 is SAAADI. V was pared by 5 bases and J by 5 bases, with 6 bases of the junction left unmatched. The CDR3: CASSLQGAGETQYF. The CDR3 DNA follows: TGCGCCAGCAGTTTACAGGGGGCGGGGGAGACCCAGTACTTC.

CDR3 residues: CASSQDDPSGTDTQYF. CDR3 DNA sequence: TGCGCCAGCAGCCAAGATGACCCTAGCGGCACAGATACGCAGTATTTT. The chain uses TRBV4-1 and TRBJ2-3, with a possible D match to TRBD2 (6 bases). V lost 0 bases and J lost 1, with 11 bases in between. CDR3 length: 16 residues. The germline CDR1 and CDR2 sequences are MGHRA and YSYEKL.

This chain joins TRBV6-5 and TRBJ2-4; possibly TRBD2 for D (6 bases). Germline V gene data show CDR1 as MNHEY and CDR2 as SVGAGI. Trimming stripped 0 bases from V and 0 bases from J, with 6 bases between. The CDR3 sequence is 15 residues long. The CDR3: CASSYSGGAKNIQYF. The CDR3 DNA reads as TGTGCCAGCAGTTACTCGGGGGGAGCCAAAAACATTCAGTACTTC.

The chain links TRBV11-3 to TRBJ2-1, with TRBD1 as a possible D gene (6 bases). The germline V gene encodes CDR1 SGHNT and CDR2 YENEEA. The CDR3 has 15 amino acids. The V gene lost 1 base and the J gene lost 5 bases, with 12 bases spanning the gap. The CDR3 region is CASSLGTGQNNEQFF. The CDR3 DNA follows: TGTGCCAGCAGCTTAGGGACGGGACAAAACAATGAGCAGTTCTTC.

The CDR3 region is CATSRDLAARDAFEQFF. CDR3 in DNA: TGTGCCACCAGCAGAGATTTGGCCGCGCGGGACGCGTTTGAGCAGTTCTTC. The chain joins TRBV15 to TRBJ2-1, with D possibly matching TRBD2 (6 bases). The CDR3 runs to 17 residues. From germline, CDR1 is LNHNV and CDR2 YYDKDF (reference sequence). V was pared by 0 bases and J by 9 bases, with 21 bases between.

V is TRBV2 and J is TRBJ2-1, with 10 nucleotides matching TRBD2. Trimming at V came to 10 bases and at J to 5 bases, leaving 5 bases not matched to a gene. The germline CDR1 and CDR2 sequences are SNHLY and FYNNEI. The CDR3 extends over 13 amino acids. This CDR3 reads CATELAGNNEQFF. CDR3 nucleotides: TGTGCCACGGAACTAGCGGGAAACAATGAGCAGTTCTTC.

The gene calls are TRBV28 and TRBJ2-6; D gene ambiguous. The CDR3 is 14 amino acids. V lost 4 bases and J lost 3, with 7 bases in between. Per the germline V gene, CDR1 is MDHEN and CDR2 is SYDVKM. The CDR3 region has the DNA TGTGCCAGCAGTTCCAGCTATGGGGCCAACGTCCTGACTTTC. Amino acid sequence: CASSSSYGANVLTF.

The chain employs TRBV5-1 and TRBJ1-1; TRBD1 matches 7 bases. V gave up 0 bases and J gave up 0 bases; unmatched junction bases: 14. Germline V gene data show CDR1 as SGHRS and CDR2 as YFSETQ. The CDR3 contains 19 residues. CDR3 sequence (DNA): TGCGCCAGCAGCTTGGATAAGACAGGGTCCCCTTCGATGAACACTGAAGCTTTCTTT. This translates into CASSLDKTGSPSMNTEAFF.

V and J are TRBV6-5 and TRBJ1-2, with D maybe TRBD1 (6 bases). Germline V gene lookup returns CDR1 MNHEY and CDR2 SVGAGI. Trimming cost V 2 bases and J 1 base, with 8 bases left between them. The CDR3 length is 14 residues. The CDR3 spells CASSYGGFNYGYTF. DNA for the CDR3: TGTGCCAGCAGTTACGGGGGCTTTAACTATGGCTACACCTTC.

The rearrangement joins TRBV18 to TRBJ1-4, with D possibly being TRBD1 (6 bases). The germline V gene encodes CDR1 KGHSH and CDR2 LQKENI. The V and J ends lost 5 bases and 7 bases respectively, with 11 bases between them. The CDR3 loop spans 13 amino acids. CDR3 nucleotides: TGTGCCAGCTCAAACAGGGCGCGTGAAAAACTGTTTTTT. Its protein is CASSNRAREKLFF. Full variable domain (missing parts from reference TRBV18 and TRBJ1-4): NAGVMQNPRHLVRRRGQEARLRCSPMKGHSHVYWYRQLPEEGLKFMVYLQKENIIDESGMPKERFSAEFPKEGPSILRIQQVVRGDSAAYFCASSNRAREKLFFGSGTQLSVL.

The CDR3 loop reads CASSPGRTRREQYF. Here the CDR3 DNA reads TGTGCCAGCAGCCCCGGTAGGACTAGAAGAGAGCAGTACTTC. This rearrangement joins TRBV7-8 to TRBJ2-7; 7 positions match TRBD2. Germline V CDR1 and CDR2: SGHVS, FQNEAQ. V trimming: 5 bases; J trimming: 7 bases; junction bases outside the gene matches: 11. The CDR3 spans 14 residues.

The chain joins TRBV19 to TRBJ1-5; TRBD1 matches at 8 bases. This CDR3 is built from 15 residues. Trimming at V came to 7 bases and at J to 2 bases, leaving 7 bases not matched to a gene. Germline lookup yields CDR1 LNHDA and CDR2 SQIVND (reference sequence). CDR3 sequence: CASTRQGFGNQPQHF. CDR3 nucleotides: TGTGCCAGTACCCGACAGGGGTTTGGCAATCAGCCCCAGCATTTT.

The chain employs TRBV19 and TRBJ2-5, with 9 bases identical to TRBD2. The CDR3 consists of 17 residues. The germline V gene has CDR1 LNHDA and CDR2 SQIVND (reference sequence). Trimming removed 1 base from V and 5 bases from J; junction bases left unmatched: 11. As DNA, the CDR3 is TGTGCCAGTAGTATAGGATCGGCTAGCGGGATGGGGGAGACCCAGTACTTC. Protein product: CASSIGSASGMGETQYF. Full variable domain (missing parts from reference TRBV19 and TRBJ2-5): DGGITQSPKYLFRKEGQNVTLSCEQNLNHDAMYWYRQDPGQGLRLIYYSQIVNDFQKGDIAEGYSVSREKKESFPLTVTSAQKNPTAFYLCASSIGSASGMGETQYFGPGTRLLVL.

This chain links TRBV7-2 with TRBJ2-5; 10 bases align to TRBD2. CDR1 SGHTA and CDR2 FQGNSA come from the germline V gene. CDR3 length equals 14 residues. The V segment lost 3 bases and the J segment 5 bases; nucleotides outside the gene matches: 3. The CDR3 is CASSLGLAFETQYF. Here the CDR3 DNA reads TGTGCCAGCAGCTTGGGACTAGCGTTTGAGACCCAGTACTTC. Drawing the rest from reference TRBV7-2 and TRBJ2-5, the complete variable domain is GAGVSQSPSNKVTEKGKDVELRCDPISGHTALYWYRQSLGQGLEFLIYFQGNSAPDKSGLPSDRFSAERTGGSVSTLTIQRTQQEDSAVYLCASSLGLAFETQYFGPGTRLLVL.

This chain connects TRBV10-1 to TRBJ2-5, with 11 bases that match TRBD1. V was pared by 6 bases and J by 5 bases, with 5 bases of the junction left unmatched. The CDR3 loop spans 14 amino acids. Germline assignment: CDR1 WNHNN and CDR2 SYGVQD (reference sequence). The CDR3 is CASRGTGGSETQYF. Here the CDR3 DNA reads TGCGCCAGCAGGGGGACAGGGGGTAGCGAGACCCAGTACTTC.

The genes are TRBV6-6 and TRBJ1-1; 7 bases align to TRBD1. Germline values: CDR1 MNHNY, CDR2 SVGAGI (reference sequence). The CDR3 covers 13 residues. V dropped 6 bases and J dropped 4; count of bases not matched to a gene: 5. The DNA of the CDR3 is TGTGCCAGCAGCCAACAGGGGTCCACTGAAGCTTTCTTT. This translates into CASSQQGSTEAFF.

V and J are TRBV18 and TRBJ2-3; possible D gene TRBD1, 5 bases. Germline V gene lookup returns CDR1 KGHSH and CDR2 LQKENI. The V end was cut by 3 bases, the J end by 0 bases, with 10 bases between. The CDR3 is 15 amino acids. CDR3 DNA: TGTGCCAGCTCACCTCAGGGATCTAGCACAGATACGCAGTATTTT. Protein product: CASSPQGSSTDTQYF.

The rearrangement joins TRBV28 to TRBJ2-5, with D possibly matching TRBD1 (6 bases). This CDR3 contains 11 residues. Trimming took off 6 bases at V and 4 bases at J, with 6 bases between the two ends. Germline V gene data show CDR1 as MDHEN and CDR2 as SYDVKM. CDR3 sequence (DNA): TGTGCCAGCAGACAGGGAGAGACCCAGTACTTC. Translated, it gives CASRQGETQYF.

The V gene is TRBV27, the J gene TRBJ2-2, with 13 positions matching TRBD2. Germline CDR1 and CDR2: MNHEY and SMNVEV (reference sequence). The CDR3 loop spans 19 amino acids. Germline trimming cut 6 bases from V and 3 bases from J; bases unmatched to any gene: 13. The CDR3 DNA is TGTGCCAGCAGCAACCCTCGGACTAGCGGGAGCTTAGACACCGGGGAGCTGTTTTTT. It specifies CASSNPRTSGSLDTGELFF.

This chain connects TRBV28 to TRBJ1-1; D may be TRBD1 (5 bases). The V gene lost 3 bases and the J gene lost 1 base, with 6 bases spanning the gap. Germline V gene data show CDR1 as MDHEN and CDR2 as SYDVKM. This CDR3 region has 13 residues. This chain's CDR3 is CASSLTANTEAFF. CDR3 nucleotides: TGTGCCAGCAGTTTGACAGCGAACACTGAAGCTTTCTTT.